What follows describes a single T cell receptor (beta chain). The time point here: patch test 2, 6 weeks after DPC sensitization. As to treatment: therapeutic diphenylcyclopropenone sensitization with weekly scalp DPC. TCRdb reprocessed the RACE reads with MiXCR, giving one entry per CDR3 protein. The sample carries hundreds of thousands of distinct CDR3 sequences, more than 5% recorded once. This sample was taken from a study of human T cells and chemical hapten exposure. Trimming shortened V by 0 bases and J by 1 base, and 8 bases separated the two germline ends. The CDR3 loop spans 14 amino acids. Germline CDR1 and CDR2: DFQATT and SNEGSKA (reference sequence).

This receptor was obtained from a young woman with alopecia areata. Some clones in this sample may be carry-over from other donors' samples. The chain is built from TRBV20-1 and TRBJ2-3, with D perhaps matching TRBD2 (5 bases). This specimen was whole blood, taken in connection with sensitization to the hapten diphenylcyclopropenone (DPC). The chain's CDR3 is CSARDAGGTDTQYF. CDR3 nucleotide sequence: TGCAGTGCTAGAGATGCGGGCGGCACAGATACGCAGTATTTT.